Each of the 15 T cell receptor beta chains below was sequenced from the same sample in a study of regulatory T cells in long-lasting Graves disease. Sequencing libraries for TCR beta were prepared with iRepertoire HTBI primers and Arm-PCR of CDR3 regions. TCRdb passed the multiplex PCR reads through MiXCR, listing each CDR3 protein once. The profile covers under 500,000 distinct CDR3 sequences, with about a fifth appearing a single time and 7% to 10% taken by the ten largest. Time point specified: persistent/refractory GD, antithyroid drugs over 5 years with positive TRAb. The TCR library was made from RNA extracted from PBMCs. Sequenced material: peripheral blood mononuclear cells (PBMCs), taken when the disease was refractory, from a patient treated with antithyroid drugs. The receptors come from a female donor with Graves disease.

This clonotype has a count of ten or more. The chain has TRBV7-3 and TRBJ2-5; 10 positions agree with TRBD1. Germline V gene data show CDR1 as SGHTA and CDR2 as FQGTGA. The CDR3 is made up of 13 amino acids. The trim removed 5 bases at V and 5 bases at J, leaving 2 bases unmatched. The DNA for the CDR3 is TGTGCCAGCAGCATGACAGGGGGCGAGACCCAGTACTTC. Translation: CASSMTGGETQYF.

Many counts were recorded for this clonotype. This chain links TRBV6-1 with TRBJ1-3, with D perhaps TRBD1 (5 bases). The germline V gene encodes CDR1 MNHNS and CDR2 SASEGT. The CDR3 totals 15 residues. Trimming stripped 4 bases from V and 0 bases from J, with 10 bases between. In DNA form, the CDR3 reads TGTGCCAGCAGTGGACAGCGCGTCTCTGGAAACACCATATATTTT. Translation gives CASSGQRVSGNTIYF.

This chain connects TRBV6-1 to TRBJ2-3, with 8 bases identical to TRBD2. V trimming: 4 bases; J trimming: 5 bases; junction bases outside the gene matches: 8. This CDR3 is 15 amino acids long. Germline V lookup: CDR1 MNHNS, CDR2 SASEGT. Here the CDR3 reads CASSAGGTKEDTQYF. The CDR3 nucleotides are TGTGCCAGCAGTGCGGGGGGGACGAAAGAAGATACGCAGTATTTT.

This clonotype came up a few times. The chain couples TRBV19 to TRBJ2-5; a possible D gene is TRBD1 (6 bases). Germline loops: CDR1 LNHDA, CDR2 SQIVND (reference sequence). Trimming took off 3 bases at V and 1 base at J, with 12 bases between the two ends. The CDR3 contains 15 residues. Here the CDR3 DNA reads TGTGCCAGTAGTATGCTGGGGGCCGTCCAAGAGACCCAGTACTTC. Its protein product is CASSMLGAVQETQYF.

The table lists this clonotype with a few counts. The V gene is TRBV10-3, the J gene TRBJ1-1; TRBD1 agrees at 11 bases. Germline trimming cut 3 bases from V and 0 bases from J; bases unmatched to any gene: 3. The CDR3 covers 16 residues. CDR1 and CDR2 from the germline V gene are ENHRY and SYGVKD. CDR3 sequence: CAISDPGQGVNTEAFF. Written as DNA, the CDR3 is TGTGCCATCAGTGACCCGGGACAGGGGGTGAACACTGAAGCTTTCTTT.

The V gene is TRBV15, the J gene TRBJ2-7; 12 bases align to TRBD2. V gave up 9 bases and J gave up 2 bases; unmatched junction bases: 8. The CDR3 runs to 15 residues. Germline-derived CDR1 and CDR2 are LNHNV and YYDKDF (reference sequence). Here the CDR3 DNA reads TGTGCCACGGGACTAGCGGGCTCGGGGACCTACGAGCAGTACTTC. It is translated as CATGLAGSGTYEQYF.

The rearrangement uses TRBV14 and TRBJ2-7; D remains ambiguous. This CDR3 has 13 amino acids. Trimming left V 0 bases short and J 6 bases short, with 9 bases between. Germline CDR1 and CDR2: SGHDN and FVKESK. CDR3 protein: CASSQEWVFEQYF. In nucleotides, the CDR3 is TGTGCCAGCAGCCAAGAGTGGGTTTTCGAGCAGTACTTC.

This clonotype was observed a handful of times. This sequence joins TRBV25-1 and TRBJ1-4; 7 nucleotides match TRBD1. The CDR3 sequence is 15 residues long. The germline V gene has CDR1 MGHDK and CDR2 SYGVNS. J gave up 4 bases and V 6 bases, and 8 bases lay outside the gene matches. CDR3 nucleotide sequence: TGTGCCAGCAGCTACAGGGGAGGGATTAATGAAAAACTGTTTTTT. This encodes CASSYRGGINEKLFF.

This chain joins TRBV30 and TRBJ2-5; D unclear. Per the germline V gene, CDR1 is GTSNPN and CDR2 is SVGIG (reference sequence). This CDR3 has 12 amino acids. V was clipped by 5 bases and J by 0 bases, with 7 bases between them. The CDR3 region is CAWSVYQETQYF. DNA for the CDR3: TGTGCCTGGTCAGTGTACCAAGAGACCCAGTACTTC.

V and J are TRBV11-2 and TRBJ1-2, with TRBD1 matching 9 bases. In germline, CDR1 is SGHAT, CDR2 FQNNGV. The CDR3 runs 15 residues. J was trimmed by 6 bases and V by 3 bases; bases with no gene match: 8. CDR3 region: CASSLFWTGEHGYTF. The DNA for the CDR3 is TGTGCCAGCAGCTTGTTTTGGACAGGGGAACATGGCTACACCTTC.

This clonotype was counted at least ten times. The V call is TRBV7-8, the J call TRBJ1-6, with D unresolved. V was cut by 6 bases and J by 9 bases, with 15 bases left in between. The germline gives CDR1 SGHVS, CDR2 FQNEAQ. The CDR3 has 14 residues. CDR3 DNA: TGTGCCAGCAGGTCAGCTGGATCTGGTTCACCCCTCCACTTT. Protein sequence: CASRSAGSGSPLHF.

The sample holds many counts of this clonotype. This rearrangement joins TRBV10-2 to TRBJ1-1, with no clear D. With 6 bases removed from V and 3 bases from J, the gap between germline ends came to 17 bases. The CDR3 totals 15 residues. The V gene's germline CDR1 is WSHSY and CDR2 SAAADI. This chain's CDR3 is CASRVRASWDTEAFF. CDR3 sequence (DNA): TGCGCCAGCAGGGTGAGAGCATCCTGGGACACTGAAGCTTTCTTT.

This clonotype has a count of ten or more. The chain carries TRBV6-1 and TRBJ2-7; D is unresolved. Germline CDR1 reads MNHNS; CDR2 reads SASEGT. V lost 7 bases to trimming and J lost 3 bases, with 19 bases between them. The CDR3 loop spans 15 amino acids. The CDR3, as DNA: TGTGCCAGCAATAAGGTAGCCCATGCGAGCTACGAGCAGTACTTC. It specifies CASNKVAHASYEQYF.

The chain is built from TRBV27 and TRBJ2-7; 10 nucleotides match TRBD1. The CDR3 runs 13 residues. Losses at the gene ends were 4 bases for V and 5 bases for J; bases not matched to a gene: 2. The germline CDR1 and CDR2 sequences are MNHEY and SMNVEV (reference sequence). Written as DNA, the CDR3 is TGTGCCAGCAGTTGGGACAGGGGTAACGAGCAGTACTTC. Its translation: CASSWDRGNEQYF.

The chain employs TRBV6-2 or TRBV6-3 and TRBJ1-5; D is uncertain. The V and J ends lost 2 bases and 2 bases respectively, with 13 bases between them. The germline V gene has CDR1 MNHEY and CDR2 SVGEGT. The CDR3 is made up of 16 amino acids. CDR3 coding DNA: TGTGCCAGCAGTTACGTTGGCGGGTGGGGCAATCAGCCCCAGCATTTT. It translates to CASSYVGGWGNQPQHF.